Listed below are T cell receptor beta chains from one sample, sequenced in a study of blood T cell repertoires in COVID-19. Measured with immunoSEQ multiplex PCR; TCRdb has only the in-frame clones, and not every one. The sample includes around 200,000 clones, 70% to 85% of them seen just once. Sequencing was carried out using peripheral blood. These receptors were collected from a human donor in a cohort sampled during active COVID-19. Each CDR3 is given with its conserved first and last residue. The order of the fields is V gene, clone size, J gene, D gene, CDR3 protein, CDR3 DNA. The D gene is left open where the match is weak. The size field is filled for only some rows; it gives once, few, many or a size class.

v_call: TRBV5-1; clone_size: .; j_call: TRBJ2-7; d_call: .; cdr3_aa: CASSPEGAYEQYF; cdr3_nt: TGCGCCAGCAGCCCAGAGGGGGCCTACGAGCAGTACTTC
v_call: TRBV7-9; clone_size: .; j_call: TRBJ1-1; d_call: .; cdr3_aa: CASSLAPGIRMNTEAFF; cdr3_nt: TGTGCCAGCAGCTTAGCGCCCGGGATCCGAATGAACACTGAAGCTTTCTTT
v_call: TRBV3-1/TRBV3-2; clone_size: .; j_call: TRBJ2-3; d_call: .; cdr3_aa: CASSQDRIGASADTQYF; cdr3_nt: TGTGCCAGCAGCCAAGATAGGATTGGAGCGTCGGCAGATACGCAGTATTTT
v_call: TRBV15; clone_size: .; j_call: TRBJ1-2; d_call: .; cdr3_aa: CATSSTAELYGYTF; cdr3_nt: TGTGCCACCAGCTCGACAGCCGAACTCTATGGCTACACCTTC
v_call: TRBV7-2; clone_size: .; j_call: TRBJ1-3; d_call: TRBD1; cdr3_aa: CASSRAGTGAGGNTIYF; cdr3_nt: TGTGCCAGCAGCCGCGCCGGGACAGGGGCCGGGGGAAACACCATATATTTT
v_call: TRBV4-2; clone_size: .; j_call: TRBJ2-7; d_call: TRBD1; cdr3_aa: CASSQDFGTAYEQYF; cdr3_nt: TGTGCCAGCAGCCAAGATTTTGGGACAGCCTACGAGCAGTACTTC
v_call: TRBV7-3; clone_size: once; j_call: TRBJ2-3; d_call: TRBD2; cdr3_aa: CASSFSGGDTDTQYF; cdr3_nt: TGTGCCAGCAGCTTTAGCGGGGGGGATACAGATACGCAGTATTTT
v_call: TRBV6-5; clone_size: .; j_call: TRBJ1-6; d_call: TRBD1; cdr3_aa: CASSYGDRRDSPLHF; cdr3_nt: TGTGCCAGCAGTTACGGGGACAGGCGGGATTCACCCCTCCACTTT
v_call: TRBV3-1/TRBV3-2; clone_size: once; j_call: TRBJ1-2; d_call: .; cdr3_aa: CASSQGQYGYTF; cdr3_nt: TGTGCCAGCAGCCAGGGGCAGTATGGCTACACCTTC
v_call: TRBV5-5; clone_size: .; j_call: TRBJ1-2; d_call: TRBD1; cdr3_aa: CASSFGQGVGYTF; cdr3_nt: TGTGCCAGCAGCTTTGGACAGGGGGTTGGCTACACCTTC
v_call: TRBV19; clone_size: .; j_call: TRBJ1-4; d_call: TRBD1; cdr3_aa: CASSTGTGSEKLFF; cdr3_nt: TGTGCCAGTAGCACCGGGACAGGGTCTGAAAAACTGTTTTTT
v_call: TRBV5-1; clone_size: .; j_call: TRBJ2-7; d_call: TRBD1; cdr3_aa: CASSRGGDEQYF; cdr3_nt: TGCGCCAGCAGCCGAGGGGGCGACGAGCAGTACTTC
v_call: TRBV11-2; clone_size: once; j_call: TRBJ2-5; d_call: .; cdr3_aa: CASSLDQRPETQYF; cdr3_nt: TGTGCCAGCAGCTTAGATCAGCGACCAGAGACCCAGTACTTC
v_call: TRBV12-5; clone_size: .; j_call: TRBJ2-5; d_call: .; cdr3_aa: CASGSALWGVQYQETQYF; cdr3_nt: TGTGCTAGTGGTTCCGCTCTGTGGGGGGTACAATACCAAGAGACCCAGTACTTC
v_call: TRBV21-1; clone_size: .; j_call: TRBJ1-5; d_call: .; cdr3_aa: CASSKGGTGQPQHF; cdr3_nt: TGTGCCAGCAGCAAAGGAGGTACCGGCCAGCCCCAGCATTTT
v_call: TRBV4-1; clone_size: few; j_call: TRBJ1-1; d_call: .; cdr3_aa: CASSADSGATEAFF; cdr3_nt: TGCGCCAGCAGCGCAGATTCAGGGGCGACTGAAGCTTTCTTT
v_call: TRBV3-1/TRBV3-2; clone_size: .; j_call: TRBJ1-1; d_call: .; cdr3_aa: CASSQRSRDTEAFF; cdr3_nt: TGTGCCAGCAGCCAAAGATCGAGGGACACTGAAGCTTTCTTT
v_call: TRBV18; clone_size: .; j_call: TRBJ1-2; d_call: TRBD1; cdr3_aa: CASSPGTETGYTF; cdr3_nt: TGTGCCAGCTCACCGGGGACAGAGACTGGCTACACCTTC
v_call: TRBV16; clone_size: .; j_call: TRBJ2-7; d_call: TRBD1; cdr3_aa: CASRTGENPYEQYF; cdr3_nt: TGTGCCAGCAGGACAGGGGAAAATCCCTACGAGCAGTACTTC
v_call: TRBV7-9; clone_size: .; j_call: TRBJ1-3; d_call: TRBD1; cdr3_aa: CASSFKGAGATIYF; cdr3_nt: TGTGCCAGCAGCTTCAAGGGGGCCGGCGCCACCATATATTTT
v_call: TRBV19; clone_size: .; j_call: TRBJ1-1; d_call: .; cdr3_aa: CASSNARGGNTEAFF; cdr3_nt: TGTGCCAGTAGTAACGCCAGGGGTGGGAACACTGAAGCTTTCTTT
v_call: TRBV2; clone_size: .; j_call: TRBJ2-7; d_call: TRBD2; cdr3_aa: CASRGTSGGQYYEQYF; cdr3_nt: TGTGCCAGCAGAGGTACTAGCGGGGGGCAGTACTACGAGCAGTACTTC
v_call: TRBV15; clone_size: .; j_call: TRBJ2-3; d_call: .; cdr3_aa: CATSTRLTGSGTDTQYF; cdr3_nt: TGTGCCACCAGCACGAGACTTACAGGGTCCGGCACAGATACGCAGTATTTT
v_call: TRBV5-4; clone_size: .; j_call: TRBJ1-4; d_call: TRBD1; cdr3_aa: CASSLGSDRGEKLFF; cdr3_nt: TGTGCCAGCAGCTTGGGGTCGGACAGGGGGGAAAAACTGTTTTTT
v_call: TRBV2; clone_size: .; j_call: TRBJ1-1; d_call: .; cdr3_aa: CASTDPGVTEAFF; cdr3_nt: TGTGCCAGCACTGACCCGGGGGTCACTGAAGCTTTCTTT
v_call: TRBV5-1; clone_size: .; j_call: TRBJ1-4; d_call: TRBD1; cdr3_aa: CASSLEGRQGVGEKLFF; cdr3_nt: TGCGCCAGCAGCTTGGAGGGCCGACAGGGGGTTGGTGAAAAACTGTTTTTT
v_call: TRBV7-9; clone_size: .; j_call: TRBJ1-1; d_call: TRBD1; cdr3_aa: CASRFLGGGGTEAFF; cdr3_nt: TGTGCCAGCAGATTCTTAGGGGGCGGAGGCACTGAAGCTTTCTTT